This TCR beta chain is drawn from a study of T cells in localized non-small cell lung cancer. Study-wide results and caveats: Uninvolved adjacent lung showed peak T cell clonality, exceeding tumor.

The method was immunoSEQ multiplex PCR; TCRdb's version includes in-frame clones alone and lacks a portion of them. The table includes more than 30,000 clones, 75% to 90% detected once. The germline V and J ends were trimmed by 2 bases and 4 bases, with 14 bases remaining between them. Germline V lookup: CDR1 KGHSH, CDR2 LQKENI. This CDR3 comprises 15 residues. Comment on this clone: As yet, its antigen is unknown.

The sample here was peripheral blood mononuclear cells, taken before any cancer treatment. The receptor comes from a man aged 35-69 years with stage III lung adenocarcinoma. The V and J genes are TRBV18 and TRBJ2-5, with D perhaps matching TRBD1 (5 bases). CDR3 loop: CASSPEQGRSETQYF. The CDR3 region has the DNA TGTGCCAGCTCACCAGAGCAGGGTCGGTCAGAGACCCAGTACTTC.